The 14 T cell receptor beta chains below come from one sample, sequenced in a study of beta chain features in type 1 diabetes. Study-level findings and limits: All four CD4+ subsets from Type 1 diabetes patients carried moderately but significantly shorter TCRB CDR3s.

The sequenced template was cDNA made from the entire isolated RNA. Clones were sequenced by immunoSEQ multiplex PCR, and TCRdb holds only the in-frame ones, with some missing. The table lists under 200,000 clones, about 8.1% of them singletons. No antigen is known for these receptors. Input material: central memory CD4+ T cells from blood. These receptors came from a woman between 18 and 29 years old with type 1 diabetes.

This clone occurred a few times. The CDR3 loop reads CASSLSLGYTF. CDR3 DNA: TGCGCCAGCAGCTTGAGCCTTGGCTACACCTTC. This chain links TRBV5-1 with TRBJ1-2; D not resolved. CDR3 size: 11 residues. Germline V CDR1 and CDR2: SGHRS, YFSETQ. V gave up 1 base and J gave up 7 bases, with 5 bases separating them.

V and J are TRBV11-2 and TRBJ2-7; TRBD1 is a possible D gene (6 bases). The germline V gene encodes CDR1 SGHAT and CDR2 FQNNGV. The V gene lost 5 bases and the J gene lost 3 bases, with 17 bases spanning the gap. The CDR3 covers 15 residues. In DNA, the CDR3 is TGTGCCAGCAGCCCGAGAGGGGGTTTAAGCTACGAGCAGTACTTC. Translation gives CASSPRGGLSYEQYF. Full variable domain (rest looked up from reference TRBV11-2 and TRBJ2-7): EAGVAQSPRYKIIEKRQSVAFWCNPISGHATLYWYQQILGQGPKLLIQFQNNGVVDDSQLPKDRFSAERLKGVDSTLKIQPAKLEDSAVYLCASSPRGGLSYEQYFGPGTRLTVT.

The J gene is TRBJ1-3, the V gene TRBV27; 10 positions match TRBD1. Germline V gene data show CDR1 as MNHEY and CDR2 as SMNVEV (reference sequence). The CDR3 contains 13 residues. The V and J ends lost 9 bases and 4 bases, in that order; junction bases with no gene match: 3. The CDR3 loop is CASRQGAGNTIYF. CDR3 bases: TGTGCCAGTAGACAGGGGGCAGGAAACACCATATATTTT.

A few counts support this clone. V gene TRBV6-1 combines with J gene TRBJ1-5; 7 bases are a match to TRBD1. Germline V gene sequence: CDR1 MNHNS, CDR2 SASEGT. CDR3 length: 15 residues. V trimming: 7 bases; J trimming: 2 bases; junction bases outside the gene matches: 8. CDR3 residues: CASINRGMGNQPQHF. Here the CDR3 DNA reads TGTGCCAGCATAAACAGGGGCATGGGCAATCAGCCCCAGCATTTT.

This clone was seen only a few times. This chain uses TRBV6-6 with TRBJ1-3; TRBD1 agrees at 8 bases. The CDR3 sequence is 14 residues long. V trimming: 8 bases; J trimming: 3 bases; junction bases outside the gene matches: 6. Germline CDR1 MNHNY, CDR2 SVGAGI (reference sequence). The CDR3 DNA reads TGTGCCAGCCGCAAGACAGGGGTTGGAAACACCATATATTTT. It specifies CASRKTGVGNTIYF.

The V and J genes are TRBV25-1 and TRBJ2-3; a possible D gene is TRBD2 (6 bases). Germline CDR1 is MGHDK and CDR2 is SYGVNS. V was pared by 4 bases and J by 5 bases, with 13 bases between. This CDR3 is built from 14 residues. In nucleotides, the CDR3 is TGTGCCAGCAGTGTTGATGGAGGGCTAGATACGCAGTATTTT. Its protein product is CASSVDGGLDTQYF.

V and J are TRBV4-2 and TRBJ2-7; TRBD2 agrees at 8 bases. The CDR3 runs 15 residues. CDR1 is LGHNA and CDR2 is YNFKEQ in the germline V gene. The V segment lost 1 base and the J segment 7 bases; nucleotides outside the gene matches: 9. CDR3 region: CASSQGKAGDGEQYF. The DNA for the CDR3 is TGTGCCAGCAGCCAAGGGAAAGCGGGAGATGGTGAGCAGTACTTC.

The J gene is TRBJ2-3, the V gene TRBV7-8; TRBD2 matches 8 bases. The germline V gene has CDR1 SGHVS and CDR2 FQNEAQ. V trimming: 1 base; J trimming: 2 bases; junction bases outside the gene matches: 2. The CDR3 has 15 amino acids. This CDR3 is CASSLDGGATDTQYF. The CDR3 DNA sequence: TGTGCCAGCAGCTTAGACGGGGGGGCCACAGATACGCAGTATTTT.

This clone was counted a few times. V gene TRBV30 combines with J gene TRBJ1-1; 8 nucleotides agree with TRBD1. Germline trimming cut 4 bases from V and 11 bases from J; bases unmatched to any gene: 12. CDR3 length: 13 amino acids. Germline loops: CDR1 GTSNPN, CDR2 SVGIG (reference sequence). CDR3 amino acids: CAWNQGQAITAFF. The DNA for the CDR3 is TGTGCCTGGAACCAGGGACAGGCGATCACGGCTTTCTTT.

This clone appeared a few times. The chain couples TRBV29-1 to TRBJ1-1; no definite D call. The CDR3 consists of 13 residues. Trimming cost V 3 bases and J 4 bases, with 12 bases left between them. Germline values: CDR1 SQVTM, CDR2 ANQGSEA. CDR3 loop: CSVDGVGGTEAFF. CDR3 bases: TGCAGCGTTGATGGTGTCGGAGGCACTGAAGCTTTCTTT.

The genes are TRBV18 and TRBJ2-3, with 11 nucleotides matching TRBD1. CDR1 and CDR2 from the germline V gene are KGHSH and LQKENI. Trimming at V came to 6 bases and at J to 5 bases, leaving 7 bases not matched to a gene. The CDR3 has 15 residues. The CDR3 DNA is TGTGCCAGCTCGTCCGGGACAGGGGGACGAGATACGCAGTATTTT. Protein sequence: CASSSGTGGRDTQYF.

The gene calls are TRBV7-2 and TRBJ1-5; a possible D gene is TRBD1 (6 bases). V dropped 5 bases and J dropped 6 bases, with 8 bases sitting between them. The CDR3 has 12 residues. Looked up from germline, CDR1 is SGHTA and CDR2 is FQGNSA. The CDR3 loop reads CASSPRGQPQHF. CDR3 DNA sequence: TGTGCCAGCAGCCCCAGGGGTCAGCCCCAGCATTTT.

The table lists this clone with a few counts. This sequence joins TRBV7-2 and TRBJ2-7; 12 bases fit TRBD1. Losses at the gene ends were 5 bases for V and 7 bases for J; bases not matched to a gene: 9. The CDR3 runs to 15 residues. CDR1 is SGHTA, CDR2 FQGNSA, per germline. The DNA of the CDR3 is TGTGCCAGCAGCCCCCAGGGGACAGGGGGCTTAGAGCAGTACTTC. It codes for CASSPQGTGGLEQYF.

V is TRBV7-2 and J is TRBJ2-1; a weak D match, TRBD2 (6 bases). Trimming cost V 5 bases and J 4 bases, with 15 bases left between them. The length of the CDR3 is 15 residues. CDR1 and CDR2 (germline): SGHTA, FQGNSA. The DNA of the CDR3 is TGTGCCAGCAGCGGTATTAGCGGTACTTACAATGAGCAGTTCTTC. It encodes CASSGISGTYNEQFF. Variable domain in full (rest from reference TRBV7-2 and TRBJ2-1): GAGVSQSPSNKVTEKGKDVELRCDPISGHTALYWYRQSLGQGLEFLIYFQGNSAPDKSGLPSDRFSAERTGGSVSTLTIQRTQQEDSAVYLCASSGISGTYNEQFFGPGTRLTVL.